The TCR beta chain described here comes from a study of blood T cell repertoires in COVID-19 (dated by TCRdb to the early 2020s). For the study in its entirety: Samples covering the acute and convalescent phases of COVID-19 were provided by collaborators in the United States, Italy and Spain. Where HLA class I and class II types were available, the types were taken from metadata supplied by the sample provider, not from assay-based typing. The prospective study material was composed of cDNA or gDNA derived from T cells, B-cell-depleted T cells, or PBMCs. The samples were drawn from two sources: the first 160 participants of the ongoing ImmuneRACE study, and approximately 1,300 subjects contributed by 6 global collaborators. The sample metadata nearly always contained a de-identified subject ID, COVID-19 status, age in years and sex. Subjects who had been exposed to COVID-19, were actively infected with it, or had recovered from it provided the deeply sampled blood TCRbeta repertoires that made up the dataset. The repertoires were released in a freely available public database meant as a resource for research on the immune response to SARS-CoV-2. On the study overall, not on this receptor specifically: Clinical and demographic metadata were provided uncurated, with the amount varying by source and participant.

In the prospective study, participants were roughly 18 to 95 years old, resided in 24 geographic areas of the United States, and were enrolled through a virtual design. In the prospective study, participants were assigned to cohorts based on the clinical history participants reported in a screening survey and a study questionnaire. ImmuneRACE Cohort 3 recovered participants were defined by two consecutive negative NP/OP PCR tests, healthcare professional clearance, or symptom resolution. Each participant in the prospective study had whole blood, serum and a nasopharyngeal or oropharyngeal swab collected by mobile phlebotomists. Additional blood draws and questionnaires over an approximately two-month period could optionally be provided by prospective study participants. Blood samples from the prospective study were shipped frozen or at room temperature prior to DNA extraction. This clone was recorded only once. This receptor's antigen is unknown. No base quality values were provided; no much bigger clone lies one nucleotide off.

The immunoSEQ Assay, a bias-controlled multiplex PCR, was used to amplify TCRbeta CDR3 regions from genomic DNA. In the original analysis: Nucleated cell counts per sample were estimated from amplification of reference gene primers within the assay. To quantify the absolute abundance of each unique TCRbeta CDR3 rearrangement, sequence reads were collapsed and filtered. For each sample, productive Simpson clonality was calculated by taking the square root of Simpson's diversity index across productive rearrangements. TCRdb's version of the immuneACCESS table is confined to in-frame rearrangements and falls short of the full clone set. An unresolved V gene accounts for under half of the shortfall where checked; the remainder is of unknown origin. V and J calls and clone size are given by that table; D and trimming were obtained from the DNA. The sample yields hundreds of thousands of clones; approximately 86% were counted once. The ten biggest clones cover about 1.6% of the sample.

Clipping removes 4 bases from V and 3 bases from J, with 4 as the unmatched junction base count. CDR1 and CDR2, per the germline V gene, are KGHSH and LQKENI. The CDR3, from cysteine to phenylalanine, totals 15 residues. Only the CDR3 DNA is retained, 45 bases long and in frame from the first base. Sequenced sample: PBMCs or T cells enriched from blood (not recorded which). The receptor chain draws on TRBV18 and TRBJ2-5, and TRBD1 aligns with 11 junction nucleotides. The receptor was derived from a woman aged 45-59 years who had recovered from COVID-19. CDR3 protein: CASSRWTGGEETQYF. The nucleotide sequence reads as follows: TGTGCCAGCTCACGCTGGACAGGGGGCGAAGAGACCCAGTACTTC.